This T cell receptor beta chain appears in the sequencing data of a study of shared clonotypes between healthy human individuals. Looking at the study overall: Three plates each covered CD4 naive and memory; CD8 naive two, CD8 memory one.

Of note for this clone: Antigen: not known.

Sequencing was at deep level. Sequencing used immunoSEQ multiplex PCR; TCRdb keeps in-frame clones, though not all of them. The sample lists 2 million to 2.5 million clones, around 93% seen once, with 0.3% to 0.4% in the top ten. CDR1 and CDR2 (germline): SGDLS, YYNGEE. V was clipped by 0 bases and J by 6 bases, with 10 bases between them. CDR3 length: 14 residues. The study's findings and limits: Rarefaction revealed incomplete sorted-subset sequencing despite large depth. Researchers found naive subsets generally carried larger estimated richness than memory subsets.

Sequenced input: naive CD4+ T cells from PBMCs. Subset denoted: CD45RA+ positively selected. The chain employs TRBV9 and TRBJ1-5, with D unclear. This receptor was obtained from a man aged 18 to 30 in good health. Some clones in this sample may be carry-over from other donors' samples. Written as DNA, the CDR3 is TGTGCCAGCAGCGTAGGTGATGGCGGTCAGCCCCAGCATTTT. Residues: CASSVGDGGQPQHF.